This TCR beta chain was documented in a study of T cells after yellow fever vaccination. General observations from the study: Across the CD4 and CD8 compartments, a small share of clonotypes was present in both.

Ten or more counts support this clonotype. Its antigen remains unidentified. The CDR3 is 13 residues long. The V gene lost 0 bases and the J gene lost 13 bases, with 15 bases spanning the gap. Per germline, CDR1 SGHTA and CDR2 FQGTGA. TCRdb independently ran MiXCR on the 5' RACE reads; one entry per CDR3 protein. The sample holds hundreds of thousands of distinct CDR3 sequences, around 4% seen once. This sequence joins TRBV7-3 and TRBJ1-2, with D unresolved. This TCR came from a man between 18 and 35 years old who received the YFV17D yellow fever vaccine. The input for sequencing was PBMCs, taken on the day of the yellow fever booster vaccination. In DNA, the CDR3 is TGTGCCAGCAGCTTAACTTTTGGGCAGGATCCCACCTTC. Encoded protein: CASSLTFGQDPTF.